This section outlines one T cell receptor (beta chain) sequence together with its context. Its antigen is not identified. This record belongs to a study of cytomegalovirus exposure and HLA in healthy donors. About the research overall: Early on, a data release was issued that held roughly 84 million unique TCRs from HLA-typed donors.

60 Vbeta and 13 Jbeta primers were used in PCR. Here immunoSEQ multiplex PCR was the method, and the copy in TCRdb shows in-frame clones only, minus some. This table has around 120,000 clones, about two thirds appearing once. Study-wide results and limits: The authors later linked a missense DCLRE1C variant to TCR beta V- and J-gene trimming. The study assumed roughly uniform donor sequencing depth for presence/absence analyses. Other equally common chains were less clonally expanded than HLA-associated TCR beta chains, a later analysis showed.

The sequencing input was PBMCs. This TCR came from a human donor in good health.

The CDR3 nucleotides read TGTGCCAGCAGTTTACCGAGAAGAGCTTTCTTT. Amino acids: CASSLPRRAFF. This rearrangement joins TRBV27 to TRBJ1-1; D is ambiguous. There are 11 residues in the CDR3. From germline, CDR1 is MNHEY and CDR2 SMNVEV (reference sequence). The V gene lost 2 bases and the J gene lost 10 bases, with 8 bases spanning the gap.